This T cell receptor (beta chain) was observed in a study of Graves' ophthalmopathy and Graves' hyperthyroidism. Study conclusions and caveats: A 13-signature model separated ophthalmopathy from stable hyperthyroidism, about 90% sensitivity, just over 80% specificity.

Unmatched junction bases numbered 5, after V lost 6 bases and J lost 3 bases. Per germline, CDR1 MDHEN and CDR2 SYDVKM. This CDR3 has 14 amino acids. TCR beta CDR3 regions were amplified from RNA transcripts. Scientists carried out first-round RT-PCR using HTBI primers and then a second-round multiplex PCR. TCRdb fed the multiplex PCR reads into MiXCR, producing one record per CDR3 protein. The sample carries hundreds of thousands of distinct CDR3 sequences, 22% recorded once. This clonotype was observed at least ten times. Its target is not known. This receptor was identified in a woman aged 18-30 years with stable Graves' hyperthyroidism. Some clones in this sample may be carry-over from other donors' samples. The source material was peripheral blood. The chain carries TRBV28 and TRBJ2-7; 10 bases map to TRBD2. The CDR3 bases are TGTGCCAGCAGCCACGGGACTAGCGACTACGAGCAGTACTTC. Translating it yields CASSHGTSDYEQYF. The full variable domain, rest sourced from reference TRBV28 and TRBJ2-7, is DVKVTQSSRYLVKRTGEKVFLECVQDMDHENMFWYRQDPGLGLRLIYFSYDVKMKEKGDIPEGYSVSREKKERFSLILESASTNQTSMYLCASSHGTSDYEQYFGPGTRLTVT.